The 27 T cell receptor beta chains below all came from one sample that was sequenced in a study of early T cells in non-severe SARS-CoV-2 infection. MiXCR, run by TCRdb on the 5' RACE reads, gives a single entry per CDR3 protein. The sample has some 22,000 distinct CDR3 sequences; less than 4.5% are singletons. The sample consisted of whole blood. The receptors derive from an adult who was a healthcare worker with PCR-confirmed SARS-CoV-2 infection or an uninfected control (not recorded which).

This clonotype was recorded many times. A junction boundary mismatches the germline segment, possibly from a read error. The J gene is TRBJ2-3, the V gene TRBV12-3 or TRBV12-4; 9 bases agree with TRBD2. This CDR3 has 14 amino acids. The DNA for the CDR3 is TGTGCCAGCAGTCTACACCACGGGACTAGCCCACGGGCCTTT. Its translation: CASSLHHGTSPRAF.

For this clonotype: A much larger clone is a single base away; this may be a read error. The chain links TRBV5-1 to TRBJ2-5; D gene ambiguous. Germline assignment: CDR1 SGHRS and CDR2 YFSETQ. The CDR3 length is 14 residues. CDR3 sequence: CANSLGHGQETQYF. The CDR3 DNA reads as TGCGCCAACAGCTTGGGCCATGGGCAAGAGACCCAGTACTTC.

This clonotype showed up many times. This chain uses TRBV6-1 with TRBJ2-7, with TRBD1 matching over 9 bases. The V gene end was trimmed by 7 bases and the J gene end by 5 bases; junction bases not matched to a gene: 9. From germline, CDR1 is MNHNS and CDR2 SASEGT. There are 14 residues in the CDR3. The CDR3 loop reads CASNHGQGSDEQYF. CDR3 DNA sequence: TGTGCCAGCAATCACGGACAGGGGTCGGACGAGCAGTACTTC.

Many counts were recorded for this clonotype. The genes are TRBV29-1 and TRBJ2-5, with 8 bases matching TRBD1. Germline CDR1 reads SQVTM; CDR2 reads ANQGSEA. The junction had 8 bases not matched to a gene; V was cut back by 7 bases and J by 4 bases. CDR3 length: 13 residues. CDR3 DNA: TGCAGCGCCCAGCAGGGGGCCCGAGAGACCCAGTACTTC. It codes for CSAQQGARETQYF. Full variable domain (outside the CDR3, taken from reference TRBV29-1 and TRBJ2-5): SAVISQKPSRDICQRGTSLTIQCQVDSQVTMMFWYRQQPGQSLTLIATANQGSEATYESGFVIDKFPISRPNLTFSTLTVSNMSPEDSSIYLCSAQQGARETQYFGPGTRLLVL.

V gene TRBV6-2 or TRBV6-3 combines with J gene TRBJ2-2; D gene ambiguous. Per the germline V gene, CDR1 is MNHEY and CDR2 is SVGEGT. This CDR3 is built from 14 residues. With 7 bases removed from V and 1 base from J, the gap between germline ends came to 10 bases. CDR3 sequence reads: CASTSQRNTGELFF. The CDR3 DNA sequence: TGTGCCAGCACTTCCCAGAGGAACACCGGGGAGCTGTTTTTT.

Many counts were recorded for this clonotype. This rearrangement joins TRBV6-5 to TRBJ2-3; 7 bases map to TRBD1. The CDR3 runs to 15 residues. Trimming at V came to 5 bases and at J to 0 bases, leaving 5 bases not matched to a gene. The V gene's germline CDR1 is MNHEY and CDR2 SVGAGI. The CDR3 protein is CASSETGSSTDTQYF. The CDR3 DNA sequence: TGTGCCAGCAGTGAGACAGGGTCGAGCACAGATACGCAGTATTTT.

This clonotype was counted at least ten times. V is TRBV20-1 and J is TRBJ1-5, with 8 bases fitting TRBD1. With V trimmed by 4 bases and J by 2 bases, 13 bases remained unmatched. CDR1 and CDR2 (germline): DFQATT, SNEGSKA (reference sequence). The CDR3 length is 17 residues. The CDR3 DNA is TGCAGTGCTAACCCGGGGCAGGGGGCGCGGGGCAATCAGCCCCAGCATTTT. This gives the protein CSANPGQGARGNQPQHF.

This clonotype was observed a few times. V usage is TRBV3-1 and J usage is TRBJ2-3, with 12 nucleotides matching TRBD2. Germline V CDR1 and CDR2: LGHDT, YNNKEL (reference sequence). This CDR3 is built from 18 residues. V trimming: 4 bases; J trimming: 3 bases; junction bases outside the gene matches: 11. The CDR3 region is CASSLRTSGAHRTDTQYF. CDR3 sequence (DNA): TGTGCCAGCAGCCTTAGGACTAGCGGGGCGCACCGGACAGATACGCAGTATTTT.

The table lists this clonotype with many counts. The chain combines TRBV6-1 with TRBJ2-5, with a weak D call TRBD1 (7 bases). This CDR3 has 16 amino acids. V shed 6 bases and J shed 2 bases, with 19 bases lying between them. Per the germline V gene, CDR1 is MNHNS and CDR2 is SASEGT. CDR3 bases: TGTGCCAGCAGCGAATTGCGGGGACAGACTCAAGAGACCCAGTACTTC. Translating it yields CASSELRGQTQETQYF.

This clonotype was recorded many times. This sequence joins TRBV9 and TRBJ2-3; D is ambiguous. CDR1 and CDR2 from the germline V gene are SGDLS and YYNGEE. Between the trimmed V and J ends, which lost 0 bases and 0 bases, there was a span of 5 bases. CDR3 length equals 14 residues. The CDR3, as DNA: TGTGCCAGCAGCGTAGGTGGGAGCACAGATACGCAGTATTTT. It specifies CASSVGGSTDTQYF.

This clonotype came up a few times. The gene calls are TRBV15 and TRBJ1-3; D call uncertain. Germline V lookup: CDR1 LNHNV, CDR2 YYDKDF (reference sequence). V lost 3 bases, J lost 3 bases, and 9 bases lay in between. This CDR3 has 14 residues. Here the CDR3 DNA reads TGTGCCACCAGCAGGGACCGATTTGGAAACACCATATATTTT. Amino acids: CATSRDRFGNTIYF.

This clonotype has only a few counts. The chain has TRBV29-1 and TRBJ1-1; no clear D. Trimming left V 2 bases short and J 3 bases short, with 7 bases between. The CDR3 contains 12 residues. The germline CDR1 and CDR2 sequences are SQVTM and ANQGSEA. The CDR3 region is CSVERDYTEAFF. CDR3 nucleotides: TGCAGCGTTGAACGGGATTACACTGAAGCTTTCTTT.

In this sample, this clonotype turned up many times. The J gene is TRBJ1-3, the V gene TRBV6-6; the D gene is possibly TRBD1 (6 bases). The CDR3 extends over 15 amino acids. Germline V lookup: CDR1 MNHNY, CDR2 SVGAGI (reference sequence). V lost 4 bases, J lost 0 bases, and 10 bases lay in between. The CDR3 sequence is CASSSRQASGNTIYF. The CDR3 DNA sequence: TGTGCCAGCAGTTCGAGACAGGCCTCTGGAAACACCATATATTTT.

This clonotype was detected many times. The DNA of the CDR3 is TGTGCCAGCAGTTTACAGTTGGGAGGAAGGGGCTCCTACAATGAGCAGTTCTTC. Translated, it gives CASSLQLGGRGSYNEQFF. V usage is TRBV12-3 or TRBV12-4 and J usage is TRBJ2-1; possibly TRBD2 for D (6 bases). The CDR3 length is 18 residues. V lost 2 bases to trimming and J lost 0 bases, with 17 bases between them.

The gene calls are TRBV6-2 or TRBV6-3 and TRBJ2-1; 10 bases line up with TRBD2. CDR3 length: 15 amino acids. V shed 10 bases, J shed 2 bases, and the junction held 8 bases outside the gene matches. CDR1 is MNHEY, CDR2 SVGEGT, per germline. CDR3 nucleotides: TGTGCCAACAGGACTAGCGGTGCAACCTACAATGAGCAGTTCTTC. Protein sequence: CANRTSGATYNEQFF.

This clonotype was observed at least ten times. The chain carries TRBV12-2 and TRBJ2-5; the table gives TRBD1 as D, unverified against the DNA. TRBV12-2 is listed as a pseudogene. This CDR3 region has 14 residues. The CDR3 DNA reads TGTGCAAGTCGCTTCGGACAGATGCAAGAGACCCAGTACTTC. Residues: CASRFGQMQETQYF.

There are many counts of this clonotype. The J gene is TRBJ2-5, the V gene TRBV2, with a weak D call TRBD2 (6 bases). Germline CDR1 SNHLY, CDR2 FYNNEI. Trimming took off 7 bases at V and 6 bases at J, with 18 bases between the two ends. The CDR3 spans 14 residues. The CDR3 DNA reads TGTGCCAGCACCGTGGGGCCGCGGGGACAGACCCAGTACTTC. Translated: CASTVGPRGQTQYF.

This clonotype was detected ten times or more. The chain uses TRBV6-2 or TRBV6-3 and TRBJ2-1; D might be TRBD2 (6 bases). Trimming removed 7 bases at V and 9 bases at J, with 16 bases between. CDR3 length: 13 amino acids. CDR1 and CDR2 (germline): MNHEY, SVGEGT. The CDR3 DNA is TGTGCCAGCATCCAATGGGGGAGGAGTGAGCAGTTCTTC. Translated, it gives CASIQWGRSEQFF.

Notes on this clonotype: A much larger clone is a single base away; this may be a read error. This chain links TRBV11-3 with TRBJ2-7; TRBD2 matches at 12 bases. The CDR3 is 15 residues long. Per germline, CDR1 SGHNT and CDR2 YENEEA. CDR3 sequence reads: CVSSLDGTSGHEQYF. In DNA form, the CDR3 reads TGTGTCAGCAGCTTAGATGGGACTAGCGGGCACGAGCAGTACTTC.

V usage is TRBV6-5 and J usage is TRBJ2-2; tentatively, D is TRBD2 (5 bases). The V end was cut by 6 bases, the J end by 5 bases, with 10 bases between. CDR1 and CDR2 from the germline V gene are MNHEY and SVGAGI. This CDR3 is built from 13 residues. CDR3 nucleotide sequence: TGTGCCAGCAGACCCCGGACTACCGGGGAGCTGTTTTTT. Its protein is CASRPRTTGELFF.

This clonotype was seen repeatedly, ten times or more. The CDR3 sequence: CSVEDPGRGELFF. The CDR3 coding sequence is TGCAGCGTTGAAGATCCAGGGAGAGGGGAGCTGTTTTTT. The V gene is TRBV29-1, the J gene TRBJ2-2; D could derive from TRBD1 or TRBD2 (5 bases each). CDR3 length equals 13 residues. CDR1 and CDR2 (germline): SQVTM, ANQGSEA. V lost 0 bases to trimming and J lost 8 bases, with 10 bases between them.

There are many counts of this clonotype. The chain links TRBV29-1 to TRBJ2-7; either TRBD1 or TRBD2 may fit D (5 bases each). From germline, CDR1 is SQVTM and CDR2 ANQGSEA. Trimming shortened V by 7 bases and J by 7 bases, and 17 bases separated the two germline ends. The CDR3 is made up of 12 amino acids. The CDR3 here is CSAGPGKREQYF. CDR3 in DNA: TGCAGCGCGGGACCGGGGAAGAGGGAGCAGTACTTC.

This clonotype was seen at least ten times. The rearrangement links TRBV7-8 to TRBJ2-3, with D unclear. The germline V gene has CDR1 SGHVS and CDR2 FQNEAQ. V was shortened by 5 bases and J by 6 bases, with 15 bases between the two germline ends. The CDR3 covers 14 residues. CDR3 region: CASSPSDIVDTQYF. CDR3 DNA: TGTGCCAGCAGCCCCTCCGACATAGTGGATACGCAGTATTTT.

This clonotype was seen a few times. The chain has TRBV7-2 and TRBJ1-5; 9 bases fit TRBD1. There are 13 residues in the CDR3. V lost 5 bases to trimming and J lost 5 bases; unmatched junction nucleotides: 1. Germline CDR1 and CDR2: SGHTA and FQGNSA. Here the CDR3 DNA reads TGTGCCAGCAGCAGGGACAGGGATCAGCCCCAGCATTTT. It is translated as CASSRDRDQPQHF.

In this sample, this clonotype turned up many times. V is TRBV21-1 and J is TRBJ2-5. TRBV21-1 constitutes a pseudogene. The length of the CDR3 is 18 residues. For the CDR3, the DNA is TGTGCCAGCAGCAATGCCGAGGACCCAAACTGGACCCAAGAGACCCAGTACTTC. Its translation is CASSNAEDPNWTQETQYF.

This clonotype was recorded at least ten times. This chain links TRBV6-6 with TRBJ1-1; no clear D gene. The germline CDR1 and CDR2 sequences are MNHNY and SVGAGI (reference sequence). V was pared by 6 bases and J by 2 bases, with 7 bases between. This CDR3 comprises 12 residues. The CDR3 loop is CASSPVNTEAFF. The CDR3, as DNA: TGTGCCAGCAGCCCCGTAAACACTGAAGCTTTCTTT.

This clonotype came up many times. This chain joins TRBV7-2 and TRBJ2-7; the D gene is possibly TRBD1 (6 bases). Germline V gene data show CDR1 as SGHTA and CDR2 as FQGNSA. Between the trimmed V and J ends, which lost 5 bases and 7 bases, there was a span of 12 bases. The CDR3 extends over 12 amino acids. CDR3 residues: CASSPMGAEQYF. CDR3 nucleotide sequence: TGTGCCAGCAGCCCCATGGGGGCTGAGCAGTACTTC.